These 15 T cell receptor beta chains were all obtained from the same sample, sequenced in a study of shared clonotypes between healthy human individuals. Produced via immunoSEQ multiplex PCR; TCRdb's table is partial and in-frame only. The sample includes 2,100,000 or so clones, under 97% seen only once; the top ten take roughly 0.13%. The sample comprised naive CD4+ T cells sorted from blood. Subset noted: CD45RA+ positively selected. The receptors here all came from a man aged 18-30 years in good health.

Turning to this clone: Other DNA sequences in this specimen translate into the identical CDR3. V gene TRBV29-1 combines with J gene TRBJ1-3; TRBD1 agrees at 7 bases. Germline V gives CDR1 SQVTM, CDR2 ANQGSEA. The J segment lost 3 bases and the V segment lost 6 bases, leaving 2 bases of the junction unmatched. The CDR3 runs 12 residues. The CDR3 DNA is TGCAGCGTCCGGACAGGTGGAAACACCATATATTTT. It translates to CSVRTGGNTIYF.

The CDR3 loop is CASSEDAGPVYEQYF. CDR3 sequence (DNA): TGTGCCAGCAGTGAAGACGCGGGGCCGGTCTACGAGCAGTACTTC. The gene calls are TRBV6-1 and TRBJ2-7; D might be TRBD2 (6 bases). CDR1 is MNHNS and CDR2 is SASEGT in the germline V gene. The CDR3 has 15 amino acids. The V and J ends lost 1 base and 3 bases respectively, with 13 bases between them.

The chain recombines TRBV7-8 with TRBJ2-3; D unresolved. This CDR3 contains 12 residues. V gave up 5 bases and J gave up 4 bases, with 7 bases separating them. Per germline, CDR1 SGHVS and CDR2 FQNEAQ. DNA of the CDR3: TGTGCCAGCAGCAATACGGCAGATACGCAGTATTTT. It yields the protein CASSNTADTQYF.

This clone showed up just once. CDR3: CASSPSGQFYGYTF. Here the CDR3 DNA reads TGCGCCAGCAGCCCATCAGGACAGTTCTATGGCTACACCTTC. V usage is TRBV4-1 and J usage is TRBJ1-2, with D possibly being TRBD1 (6 bases). V lost 4 bases and J lost 4, with 13 bases in between. CDR1 is MGHRA and CDR2 is YSYEKL in the germline V gene. The CDR3 is 14 residues long.

The CDR3 coding sequence is TGTGCCAGCAGTTTACTAGGACGAGTCTATAATTCACCCCTCCACTTT. Translated: CASSLLGRVYNSPLHF. J is TRBJ1-6 and V is TRBV27; D is unclear. V was cut by 2 bases and J by 3 bases, with 11 bases left in between. The length of the CDR3 is 16 residues. Germline V gene lookup returns CDR1 MNHEY and CDR2 SMNVEV (reference sequence).

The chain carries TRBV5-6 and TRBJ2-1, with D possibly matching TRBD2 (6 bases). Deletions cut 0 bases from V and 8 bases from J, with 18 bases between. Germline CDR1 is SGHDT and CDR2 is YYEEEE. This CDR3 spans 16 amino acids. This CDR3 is CASSLAGTVQVDEQFF. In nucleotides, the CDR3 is TGTGCCAGCAGCTTGGCCGGGACTGTACAAGTCGATGAGCAGTTCTTC.

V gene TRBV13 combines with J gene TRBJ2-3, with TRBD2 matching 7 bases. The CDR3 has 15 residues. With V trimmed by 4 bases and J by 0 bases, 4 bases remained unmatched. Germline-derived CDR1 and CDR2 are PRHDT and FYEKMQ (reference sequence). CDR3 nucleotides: TGTGCCAGCAGCTCAAGCGGGATCAGCACAGATACGCAGTATTTT. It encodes CASSSSGISTDTQYF.

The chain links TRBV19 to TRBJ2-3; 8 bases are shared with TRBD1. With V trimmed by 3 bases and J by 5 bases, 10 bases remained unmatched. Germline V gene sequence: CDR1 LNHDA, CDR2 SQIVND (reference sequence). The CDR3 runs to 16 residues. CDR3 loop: CASSMYPDRVGDTQYF. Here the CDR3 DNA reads TGTGCCAGTAGTATGTATCCGGACAGGGTGGGAGATACGCAGTATTTT. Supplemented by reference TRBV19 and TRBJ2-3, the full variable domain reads DGGITQSPKYLFRKEGQNVTLSCEQNLNHDAMYWYRQDPGQGLRLIYYSQIVNDFQKGDIAEGYSVSREKKESFPLTVTSAQKNPTAFYLCASSMYPDRVGDTQYFGPGTRLTVL.

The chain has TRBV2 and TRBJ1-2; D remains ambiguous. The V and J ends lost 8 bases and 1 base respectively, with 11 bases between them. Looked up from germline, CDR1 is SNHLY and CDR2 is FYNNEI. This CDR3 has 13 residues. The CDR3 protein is CASHPEVNYGYTF. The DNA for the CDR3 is TGTGCCAGCCACCCGGAGGTTAACTATGGCTACACCTTC.

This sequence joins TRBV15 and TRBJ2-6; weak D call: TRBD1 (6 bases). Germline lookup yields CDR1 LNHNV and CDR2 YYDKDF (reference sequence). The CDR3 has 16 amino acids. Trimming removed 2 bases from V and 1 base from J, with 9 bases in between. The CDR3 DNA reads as TGTGCCACCAGCAGAAAACAGGGTTCTGGGGCCAACGTCCTGACTTTC. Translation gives CATSRKQGSGANVLTF.

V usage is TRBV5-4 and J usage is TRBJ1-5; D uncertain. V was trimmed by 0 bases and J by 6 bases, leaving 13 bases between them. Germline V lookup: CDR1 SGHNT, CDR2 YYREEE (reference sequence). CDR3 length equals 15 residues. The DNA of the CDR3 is TGTGCCAGCAGCTTGGGTGGGGAAATGGGTCAGCCCCAGCATTTT. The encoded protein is CASSLGGEMGQPQHF.

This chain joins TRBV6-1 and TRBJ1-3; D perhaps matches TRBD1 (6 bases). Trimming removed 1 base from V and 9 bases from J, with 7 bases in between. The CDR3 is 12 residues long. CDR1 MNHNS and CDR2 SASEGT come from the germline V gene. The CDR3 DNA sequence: TGTGCCAGCAGTGAAGTGGGGGCCACCATATATTTT. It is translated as CASSEVGATIYF.

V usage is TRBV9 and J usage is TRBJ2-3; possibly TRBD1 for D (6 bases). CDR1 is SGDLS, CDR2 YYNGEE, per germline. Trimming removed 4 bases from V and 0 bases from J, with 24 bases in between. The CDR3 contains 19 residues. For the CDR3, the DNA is TGTGCCAGCAGCCTCACCCCCGGACAGACCCGTACTAGCACAGATACGCAGTATTTT. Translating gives CASSLTPGQTRTSTDTQYF. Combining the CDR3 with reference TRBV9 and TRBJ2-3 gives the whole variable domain DSGVTQTPKHLITATGQRVTLRCSPRSGDLSVYWYQQSLDQGLQFLIQYYNGEERAKGNILERFSAQQFPDLHSELNLSSLELGDSALYFCASSLTPGQTRTSTDTQYFGPGTRLTVL.

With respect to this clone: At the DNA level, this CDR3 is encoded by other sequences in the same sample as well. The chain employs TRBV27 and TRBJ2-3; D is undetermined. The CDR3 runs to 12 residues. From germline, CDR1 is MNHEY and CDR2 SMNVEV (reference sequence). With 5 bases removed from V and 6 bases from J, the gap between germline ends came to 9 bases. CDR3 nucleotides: TGTGCCAGCAGTCCGCGGACCGATACGCAGTATTTT. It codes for CASSPRTDTQYF.

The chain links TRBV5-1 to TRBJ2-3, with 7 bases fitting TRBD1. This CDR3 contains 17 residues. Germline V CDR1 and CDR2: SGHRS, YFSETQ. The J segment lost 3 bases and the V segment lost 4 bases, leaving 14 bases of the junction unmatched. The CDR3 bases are TGCGCCAGCAGCATGAATCCGACAGGGATGAAGACAGATACGCAGTATTTT. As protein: CASSMNPTGMKTDTQYF.